This TCR beta chain emerged from a study of cytomegalovirus exposure and HLA in healthy donors. Germline lookup yields CDR1 SGHRS and CDR2 YFSETQ. The CDR3 contains 15 residues. Trimming cost V 7 bases and J 7 bases; bases outside gene matches: 10. About this clone: The antigen is undetermined.

Broader study findings: Cytomegalovirus-associated status was assigned to some 160 TCR beta chains.

With 60 Vbeta and 13 Jbeta primers, the PCR was carried out. Sequencing was performed with immunoSEQ multiplex PCR; in TCRdb, only in-frame clones are kept and a portion is missing. The repertoire includes about 180,000 clones, 84% of them detected once, and 4.5% to 5.5% sits in the top ten. The material sequenced was PBMCs. This TCR was sampled from a girl under 18 in good health and CMV-seropositive. V and J are TRBV5-1 and TRBJ2-1, with TRBD1 matching over 11 bases. CDR3 sequence reads: CASGEPGQGGNEQFF. For the CDR3, the DNA is TGCGCCAGCGGAGAACCGGGACAGGGGGGTAATGAGCAGTTCTTC. Full variable domain (remainder filled in from reference TRBV5-1 and TRBJ2-1): KAGVTQTPRYLIKTRGQQVTLSCSPISGHRSVSWYQQTPGQGLQFLFEYFSETQRNKGNFPGRFSGRQFSNSRSEMNVSTLELGDSALYLCASGEPGQGGNEQFFGPGTRLTVL.